Listed below are T cell receptor beta chains from one sample, sequenced in a study of T cells expressing NK-cell markers. TCRdb processed the 5' RACE reads again and assigns one entry to each CDR3 protein, with no DNA. The repertoire table contains around 380,000 distinct CDR3 sequences. Material for sequencing was blood T cells: a sorted CD56 or NKG2C T cell subset, CD4+ or CD8+ T cells, or bulk PBMC T cells (not recorded which). These receptors were taken from a woman between 50 and 59 years old in good health. Both conserved end residues are part of each CDR3.

J gene: TRBJ2-5
V gene: TRBV12-3/TRBV12-4
CDR3 protein: CASSSLQETQYF

J gene: TRBJ2-1
V gene: TRBV15
CDR3 protein: CATSRGAGGSEQFF

J gene: TRBJ2-3
V gene: TRBV5-6
CDR3 protein: CASSSASDGTDTQYF

J gene: TRBJ2-7
V gene: TRBV6-5
CDR3 protein: CASSYTRNERGSYEQYF

J gene: TRBJ2-3
V gene: TRBV7-9
CDR3 protein: CASSLVVVASGPKLGTDTQYF

J gene: TRBJ2-1
V gene: TRBV5-1
CDR3 protein: CASSLDVFTSGSDNEQFF

J gene: TRBJ1-5
V gene: TRBV29-1
CDR3 protein: CSVRVGQGEQQPQHF

J gene: TRBJ1-1
V gene: TRBV7-6
CDR3 protein: CASSLGSGAGEAFF

J gene: TRBJ1-6
V gene: TRBV4-1
CDR3 protein: CASSHGQGNSPLHF

J gene: TRBJ2-2
V gene: TRBV11-2
CDR3 protein: CASSLEDSPTGELFF

J gene: TRBJ2-1
V gene: TRBV11-3
CDR3 protein: CASSSWGYDEQFF

J gene: TRBJ2-1
V gene: TRBV7-3
CDR3 protein: CASSLTSFYNEQFF

J gene: TRBJ2-7
V gene: TRBV12-3/TRBV12-4
CDR3 protein: CASSHTGQSSYEQYF

J gene: TRBJ1-1
V gene: TRBV5-1
CDR3 protein: CASSFGVGTFGSEAFF

J gene: TRBJ2-1
V gene: TRBV5-1
CDR3 protein: CASSPTATSYNEQFF

J gene: TRBJ2-1
V gene: TRBV12-3/TRBV12-4
CDR3 protein: CASCTRGSSYNEQFF

J gene: TRBJ2-4
V gene: TRBV2
CDR3 protein: CASSVDRSFKKKNIQYF

J gene: TRBJ1-5
V gene: TRBV20-1
CDR3 protein: CSASSGVNSNQPQHF

J gene: TRBJ2-1
V gene: TRBV20-1
CDR3 protein: CSATRTSGRGEQFF

J gene: TRBJ1-1
V gene: TRBV25-1
CDR3 protein: CASSESAGREAFF

J gene: TRBJ2-3
V gene: TRBV7-3
CDR3 protein: CASSLTGARTSTDTQYF

J gene: TRBJ2-2
V gene: TRBV5-6
CDR3 protein: CASKPNLNTGELFF

J gene: TRBJ2-1
V gene: TRBV3-1
CDR3 protein: CASSPPPGDEQFF

J gene: TRBJ2-2
V gene: TRBV24-1
CDR3 protein: CATSDSKEGPTGELFF

J gene: TRBJ1-4
V gene: TRBV2
CDR3 protein: CASSEDLGYEKLFF

J gene: TRBJ2-1
V gene: TRBV6-5
CDR3 protein: CASSSRTAAGNEQFF

J gene: TRBJ2-1
V gene: TRBV9
CDR3 protein: CASSSQPGTSGYNEQFF

J gene: TRBJ2-3
V gene: TRBV29-1
CDR3 protein: CSVEDLAADTQYF

J gene: TRBJ2-1
V gene: TRBV3-1
CDR3 protein: CASSRQTSVQFF

J gene: TRBJ2-5
V gene: TRBV2
CDR3 protein: CASSAYDKETQYF

J gene: TRBJ2-1
V gene: TRBV20-1
CDR3 protein: CSAISSGRNEQFF

J gene: TRBJ2-1
V gene: TRBV20-1
CDR3 protein: CSAPQLGAYNEQFF